The 15 T cell receptor beta chains listed next were all sequenced from one sample in a study of CD8+ T cells in alopecia areata. Extracted RNA was reverse transcribed into cDNA, the sequencing template. Clones were read by immunoSEQ multiplex PCR, and TCRdb kept only the in-frame ones, dropping some. The sample lists fewer than 150,000 clones, around three fifths seen once, with 3% to 4% in the top ten. Treatment noted: oral pan-JAK inhibitor, 5-10 mg twice daily. The sample consisted of CD4+ T cells sorted from blood, taken at week 24, from a patient treated with tofacitinib. Source of these receptors: a human donor with alopecia areata.

This clone turned up a few times. This CDR3 reads CASSSRAGGNEQFF. CDR3 bases: TGTGCCAGCAGCTCCCGGGCAGGCGGGAATGAGCAGTTCTTC. The V and J genes are TRBV7-9 and TRBJ2-1; the D gene is possibly TRBD2 (5 bases). CDR1 is SEHNR and CDR2 is FQNEAQ in the germline V gene (reference sequence). Trimming removed 4 bases at V and 7 bases at J, with 14 bases between. The CDR3 loop spans 14 amino acids.

The J gene is TRBJ1-2, the V gene TRBV6-5, with D possibly TRBD1 on 5 matching bases. V lost 2 bases to trimming and J lost 13 bases, with 17 bases between them. This CDR3 has 13 residues. The germline V gene encodes CDR1 MNHEY and CDR2 SVGAGI. The CDR3 protein is CASSYPGTTPPTF. The CDR3 region has the DNA TGTGCCAGCAGTTACCCCGGGACGACCCCCCCCACCTTC.

J is TRBJ1-1 and V is TRBV2; D is possibly TRBD1 (6 bases). In germline, CDR1 is SNHLY, CDR2 FYNNEI. The CDR3 has 14 residues. V lost 6 bases, J lost 4 bases, and 15 bases lay in between. DNA of the CDR3: TGTGCCAGCAGCACTTCCCAGGGGATCACTGAAGCTTTCTTT. Its protein is CASSTSQGITEAFF.

J is TRBJ2-1 and V is TRBV6-5, with TRBD1 matching 10 bases. The ends lost 2 bases at V and 8 bases at J; junction bases unmatched: 3. This CDR3 is 14 amino acids long. Per germline, CDR1 MNHEY and CDR2 SVGAGI. CDR3 sequence: CASSYPGTGDEQFF. CDR3 nucleotide sequence: TGTGCCAGCAGTTACCCCGGGACAGGGGATGAGCAGTTCTTC.

The rearrangement uses TRBV5-6 and TRBJ1-4; D gene uncertain. The germline V and J ends were trimmed by 0 bases and 10 bases, with 10 bases remaining between them. The length of the CDR3 is 13 residues. CDR1 and CDR2 from the germline V gene are SGHDT and YYEEEE. CDR3 nucleotides: TGTGCCAGCAGCTTGGCGGGAACGGGAAAACTGTTTTTT. Translated: CASSLAGTGKLFF. Full variable domain (missing parts from reference TRBV5-6 and TRBJ1-4): DAGVTQSPTHLIKTRGQQVTLRCSPKSGHDTVSWYQQALGQGPQFIFQYYEEEERQRGNFPDRFSGHQFPNYSSELNVNALLLGDSALYLCASSLAGTGKLFFGSGTQLSVL.

J is TRBJ2-5 and V is TRBV5-4; D not certain. The germline CDR1 and CDR2 sequences are SGHNT and YYREEE (reference sequence). Deletions cut 0 bases from V and 3 bases from J, with 6 bases between. The CDR3 loop spans 13 amino acids. The CDR3 sequence: CASSLALKETQYF. The CDR3 nucleotides read TGTGCCAGCAGCTTGGCTCTTAAAGAGACCCAGTACTTC.

The chain combines TRBV6-5 with TRBJ2-1; D might be TRBD2 (5 bases). The CDR3 is 15 amino acids. Germline assignment: CDR1 MNHEY and CDR2 SVGAGI. V was trimmed by 6 bases and J by 3 bases, leaving 15 bases between them. In DNA form, the CDR3 reads TGTGCCAGCAGCGATCCTCCGGGGTACTACAATGAGCAGTTCTTC. Protein product: CASSDPPGYYNEQFF.

In its sample, this clone was seen a few times. The chain has TRBV2 and TRBJ1-4; maybe TRBD1 (5 bases). Germline V gene data show CDR1 as SNHLY and CDR2 as FYNNEI. The CDR3 extends over 14 amino acids. The V end was cut by 10 bases, the J end by 3 bases, with 15 bases between. The CDR3 DNA is TGTGCCACCGCCCCGGGACGGTCTAATGAAAAACTGTTTTTT. Its protein is CATAPGRSNEKLFF.

This clone was counted once. The chain uses TRBV5-1 and TRBJ2-5; possibly TRBD2 for D (6 bases). V lost 2 bases and J lost 2, with 13 bases in between. CDR1 and CDR2 from the germline V gene are SGHRS and YFSETQ. The CDR3 runs to 15 residues. In nucleotides, the CDR3 is TGCGCCAGCAGCTTCGTAGGCGGGGTACAAGAGACCCAGTACTTC. It specifies CASSFVGGVQETQYF.

The chain joins TRBV5-1 to TRBJ1-1; D ambiguous. The CDR3 has 14 residues. V was shortened by 0 bases and J by 2 bases, with 8 bases between the two germline ends. Germline V gives CDR1 SGHRS, CDR2 YFSETQ. The CDR3 nucleotides read TGCGCCAGCAGCTTGGCCGCAGGAAACACTGAAGCTTTCTTT. Encoded protein: CASSLAAGNTEAFF. Full variable domain (rest looked up from reference TRBV5-1 and TRBJ1-1): KAGVTQTPRYLIKTRGQQVTLSCSPISGHRSVSWYQQTPGQGLQFLFEYFSETQRNKGNFPGRFSGRQFSNSRSEMNVSTLELGDSALYLCASSLAAGNTEAFFGQGTRLTVV.

This clone was seen only a few times. The V call is TRBV19, the J call TRBJ2-2; D remains ambiguous. V dropped 5 bases and J dropped 3 bases, with 13 bases sitting between them. CDR1 and CDR2 (germline): LNHDA, SQIVND (reference sequence). CDR3 length: 15 amino acids. The CDR3 region has the DNA TGTGCCAGTAGTCCTAGAGGCTTGGACACCGGGGAGCTGTTTTTT. Its translation is CASSPRGLDTGELFF.

The gene calls are TRBV30 and TRBJ1-2, with D hard to call. Between the trimmed V and J ends, which lost 6 bases and 1 base, there was a span of 12 bases. The germline gives CDR1 GTSNPN, CDR2 SVGIG (reference sequence). The CDR3 sequence is 13 residues long. The CDR3 sequence is CACGRVLNYGYTF. The CDR3 DNA reads TGTGCCTGCGGGCGCGTTCTTAACTATGGCTACACCTTC.

V is TRBV18 and J is TRBJ1-3; D gene unclear. The CDR3 runs to 15 residues. V lost 3 bases, J lost 4 bases, and 13 bases lay in between. CDR1 and CDR2 (germline): KGHSH, LQKENI. DNA of the CDR3: TGTGCCAGCTCACCGGACGAGGCCTTAGGAAACACCATATATTTT. Translated: CASSPDEALGNTIYF.

The V call is TRBV2, the J call TRBJ2-1; 10 bases line up with TRBD2. This CDR3 region has 15 residues. V dropped 6 bases and J dropped 4; count of bases not matched to a gene: 6. Germline CDR1 reads SNHLY; CDR2 reads FYNNEI. The chain's CDR3 is CASSTGLAVYNEQFF. The CDR3 bases are TGTGCCAGCAGCACAGGACTAGCGGTATACAATGAGCAGTTCTTC.

The chain couples TRBV9 to TRBJ2-1; 10 bases are a match to TRBD2. V lost 4 bases to trimming and J lost 0 bases; unmatched junction nucleotides: 4. Germline-derived CDR1 and CDR2 are SGDLS and YYNGEE. This CDR3 region has 16 residues. CDR3 residues: CASSFLAGGSYNEQFF. CDR3 bases: TGTGCCAGCAGCTTCTTAGCGGGGGGCTCCTACAATGAGCAGTTCTTC.